The present TCR beta chain was sequenced within a study of blood T cells in healthy people across ages. With V trimmed by 6 bases and J by 4 bases, 7 bases remained unmatched. The CDR3 length is 14 residues. Germline CDR1 reads MNHEY; CDR2 reads SVGEGT. A J-beta primer mix and a sample-barcoded 5' primer were used in a second PCR of about 7 to 11 cycles. A tag from a template-switch adaptor with 12 random nucleotides marked each cDNA molecule. A single record per CDR3 protein comes from TCRdb applying MiXCR to the 5' RACE reads. The table lists nearly 1 million distinct CDR3 sequences, just over 50% of them singletons. In regard to this clonotype: Its target is unknown.

Findings and caveats of the study: Estimates drawn from one million T cells were deemed to understate diversity.

V gene TRBV6-2 or TRBV6-3 combines with J gene TRBJ2-3, with TRBD2 matching over 7 bases. This TCR derives from a woman aged 55 to 70 in good health. Sequences were obtained from blood. In nucleotides, the CDR3 is TGTGCCAGCAGACTCCCGGCGGGAGCAGATACGCAGTATTTT. It is translated as CASRLPAGADTQYF.